The 27 T cell receptor beta chains presented below share a single source sample, sequenced in a study of blood T cell repertoires in COVID-19. Libraries were prepared by immunoSEQ multiplex PCR; TCRdb keeps only in-frame clonotypes and omits some of them. Among 97,000 or so clones listed, roughly nine tenths were seen once. Sample: peripheral blood. The receptors derive from a man aged 50-60 years with acute or convalescent COVID-19.

J is TRBJ1-2 and V is TRBV15; D is possibly TRBD1 (5 bases). CDR1 is LNHNV and CDR2 is YYDKDF in the germline V gene (reference sequence). The CDR3 is made up of 13 amino acids. V lost 4 bases and J lost 3, with 9 bases in between. This chain's CDR3 is CATSKGGDYGYTF. The CDR3 DNA is TGTGCCACCAGCAAAGGAGGGGACTATGGCTACACCTTC.

Here the CDR3 reads CASSPDRGNLGGTDDEQYF. In DNA form, the CDR3 reads TGTGCCAGTAGTCCGGACAGGGGGAACCTCGGAGGAACGGACGACGAGCAGTACTTC. The chain has TRBV19 and TRBJ2-7; TRBD1 matches at 10 bases. CDR3 size: 19 residues. Per the germline V gene, CDR1 is LNHDA and CDR2 is SQIVND (reference sequence). V shed 5 bases, J shed 5 bases, and the junction held 21 bases outside the gene matches. The whole variable domain, remainder taken from reference TRBV19 and TRBJ2-7, is DGGITQSPKYLFRKEGQNVTLSCEQNLNHDAMYWYRQDPGQGLRLIYYSQIVNDFQKGDIAEGYSVSREKKESFPLTVTSAQKNPTAFYLCASSPDRGNLGGTDDEQYFGPGTRLTVT.

The V and J genes are TRBV10-2 and TRBJ2-7, with 12 bases that match TRBD1. This CDR3 region has 15 residues. Looked up from germline, CDR1 is WSHSY and CDR2 is SAAADI. Trimming removed 5 bases from V and 4 bases from J; junction bases left unmatched: 6. CDR3: CASSPGTGGTYEQYF. CDR3 sequence (DNA): TGCGCCAGCAGTCCCGGGACAGGGGGCACGTACGAGCAGTACTTC.

V and J are TRBV6-5 and TRBJ1-3; D call uncertain. CDR3 size: 15 residues. The V and J ends lost 5 bases and 2 bases respectively, with 13 bases between them. The germline gives CDR1 MNHEY, CDR2 SVGAGI. The CDR3 spells CASSPDPGAGNTIYF. Written as DNA, the CDR3 is TGTGCCAGCAGTCCCGACCCCGGAGCTGGAAACACCATATATTTT.

The chain has TRBV29-1 and TRBJ2-1; possibly TRBD2 for D (5 bases). V dropped 5 bases and J dropped 5 bases, with 13 bases sitting between them. CDR1 and CDR2 from the germline V gene are SQVTM and ANQGSEA. This CDR3 region has 13 residues. CDR3: CSVQEAGDNEQFF. The CDR3 DNA reads as TGCAGCGTTCAGGAGGCCGGGGACAATGAGCAGTTCTTC.

The rearrangement joins TRBV4-3 to TRBJ2-1; 8 nucleotides align to TRBD2. After removal of 0 bases from V and 3 bases from J, the junction contained 7 bases not matched to a gene. This CDR3 contains 17 residues. Germline values: CDR1 LGHNA, CDR2 YSLEER. CDR3 coding DNA: TGCGCCAGCAGCCAAGATTCGCTGGGACTAGGCTACAATGAGCAGTTCTTC. This gives the protein CASSQDSLGLGYNEQFF.

The V gene is TRBV5-4, the J gene TRBJ1-1; 7 bases are shared with TRBD1. The ends lost 0 bases at V and 2 bases at J; junction bases unmatched: 4. The CDR3 sequence is 15 residues long. Germline V gives CDR1 SGHNT, CDR2 YYREEE (reference sequence). The CDR3 coding sequence is TGTGCCAGCAGCTTGGCCAAGGGGGCAAACACTGAAGCTTTCTTT. It codes for CASSLAKGANTEAFF.

J is TRBJ1-1 and V is TRBV18; D gene ambiguous. Germline assignment: CDR1 KGHSH and CDR2 LQKENI. V shed 3 bases and J shed 6 bases, with 17 bases lying between them. The CDR3 totals 15 residues. The CDR3 DNA sequence: TGTGCCAGCTCACCCGCAAATTTCGGGGTAGCTGAAGCTTTCTTT. Translation gives CASSPANFGVAEAFF.

The chain links TRBV24-1 to TRBJ2-1; D is uncertain. The CDR3 is made up of 12 amino acids. CDR1 is KGHDR and CDR2 is SFDVKD in the germline V gene. Trimming removed 6 bases at V and 5 bases at J, with 7 bases between. The CDR3 nucleotides read TGTGCCACCAGTAGAGATAACAATGAGCAGTTCTTC. It translates to CATSRDNNEQFF.

This chain connects TRBV11-3 to TRBJ2-7, with 7 nucleotides matching TRBD1. The CDR3 runs 14 residues. Looked up from germline, CDR1 is SGHNT and CDR2 is YENEEA. V shed 1 base, J shed 2 bases, and the junction held 2 bases outside the gene matches. In DNA form, the CDR3 reads TGTGCCAGCAGCTTAGGACAGGGCACCTACGAGCAGTACTTC. Translation: CASSLGQGTYEQYF.

The chain joins TRBV3-1 (or the pseudogene TRBV3-2) to TRBJ2-7; D may be TRBD1 (6 bases). Germline values: CDR1 LGHDT, CDR2 YNNKEL (reference sequence). V lost 4 bases and J 7 bases, leaving 17 bases between the germline ends. The CDR3 is made up of 14 amino acids. The CDR3 spells CASSLRRGHPEQYF. The CDR3 bases are TGTGCCAGCAGCCTCCGACGGGGACATCCGGAGCAGTACTTC.

V gene TRBV7-9 combines with J gene TRBJ2-7; 7 bases agree with TRBD2. Germline V gene lookup returns CDR1 SEHNR and CDR2 FQNEAQ (reference sequence). The J segment lost 4 bases and the V segment lost 6 bases, leaving 6 bases of the junction unmatched. The CDR3 is 13 residues long. The CDR3 here is CASSTSDSYEQYF. DNA of the CDR3: TGTGCCAGCAGTACTAGCGATTCTTACGAGCAGTACTTC. Supplemented by reference TRBV7-9 and TRBJ2-7, the full variable domain reads DTGVSQNPRHKITKRGQNVTFRCDPISEHNRLYWYRQTLGQGPEFLTYFQNEAQLEKSRLLSDRFSAERPKGSFSTLEIQRTEQGDSAMYLCASSTSDSYEQYFGPGTRLTVT.

This chain connects TRBV7-8 to TRBJ2-2; TRBD1 is a possible D gene (6 bases). CDR3 length: 15 amino acids. The germline V gene encodes CDR1 SGHVS and CDR2 FQNEAQ. The ends were cut back, 4 bases at V and 3 bases at J, with 12 bases in the middle. This chain's CDR3 is CASSSRTAYTGELFF. The DNA for the CDR3 is TGTGCCAGCAGCTCAAGGACAGCCTACACCGGGGAGCTGTTTTTT.

The chain has TRBV5-6 and TRBJ2-7, with 15 bases fitting TRBD2. Germline V CDR1 and CDR2: SGHDT, YYEEEE. The CDR3 covers 15 residues. Trimming cost V 4 bases and J 4 bases; bases outside gene matches: 3. CDR3 region: CASSTGLAGGYEQYF. CDR3 in DNA: TGTGCCAGCAGCACCGGACTAGCGGGAGGGTACGAGCAGTACTTC. Full variable domain (remainder filled in from reference TRBV5-6 and TRBJ2-7): DAGVTQSPTHLIKTRGQQVTLRCSPKSGHDTVSWYQQALGQGPQFIFQYYEEEERQRGNFPDRFSGHQFPNYSSELNVNALLLGDSALYLCASSTGLAGGYEQYFGPGTRLTVT.

The rearrangement uses TRBV6-6 and TRBJ2-7; 9 nucleotides line up with TRBD1. The CDR3 runs 14 residues. Germline CDR1 MNHNY, CDR2 SVGAGI (reference sequence). The junction had 7 bases not matched to a gene; V was cut back by 6 bases and J by 4 bases. The CDR3 DNA is TGTGCCAGCAGGGCACAGGGGGCGCTTTACGAGCAGTACTTC. This gives the protein CASRAQGALYEQYF.

The rearrangement joins TRBV19 to TRBJ1-2, with 9 nucleotides matching TRBD1. The germline CDR1 and CDR2 sequences are LNHDA and SQIVND (reference sequence). The CDR3 is made up of 15 amino acids. J gave up 3 bases and V 3 bases, and 5 bases lay outside the gene matches. CDR3 sequence (DNA): TGTGCCAGTAGTATGGAACAGGGGGCGGACTATGGCTACACCTTC. Its translation: CASSMEQGADYGYTF. The full variable domain, rest sourced from reference TRBV19 and TRBJ1-2, is DGGITQSPKYLFRKEGQNVTLSCEQNLNHDAMYWYRQDPGQGLRLIYYSQIVNDFQKGDIAEGYSVSREKKESFPLTVTSAQKNPTAFYLCASSMEQGADYGYTFGSGTRLTVV.

In this sample, this clone turned up once. The rearrangement joins TRBV7-9 to TRBJ1-2; a weak D match, TRBD1 (5 bases). The CDR3 runs to 15 residues. Trimming shortened V by 2 bases and J by 5 bases, and 15 bases separated the two germline ends. Germline V gene sequence: CDR1 SEHNR, CDR2 FQNEAQ (reference sequence). As DNA, the CDR3 is TGTGCCAGCAGCTTAAAGCTCGGGGGGAATTATGGCTACACCTTC. Translated, it gives CASSLKLGGNYGYTF.

This clone has only one observation. The rearrangement links TRBV9 to TRBJ2-3; D remains ambiguous. Between the trimmed V and J ends, which lost 0 bases and 5 bases, there was a span of 10 bases. The CDR3 contains 14 residues. The germline V gene encodes CDR1 SGDLS and CDR2 YYNGEE. This CDR3 is CASSVGVQVDTQYF. The CDR3 DNA follows: TGTGCCAGCAGCGTAGGGGTGCAGGTAGATACGCAGTATTTT.

This rearrangement joins TRBV7-2 to TRBJ2-7, with 10 nucleotides matching TRBD1. This CDR3 is 17 amino acids long. The germline CDR1 and CDR2 sequences are SGHTA and FQGNSA. With 4 bases clipped from V and 4 bases from J, the junction kept 13 bases outside the gene matches. DNA of the CDR3: TGTGCCAGCAGCTCCTCCGGCCCCGGGACAGGGGCTTACGAGCAGTACTTC. Its translation is CASSSSGPGTGAYEQYF.

The chain joins TRBV19 to TRBJ1-2; no clear D gene. The CDR3 contains 13 residues. Deletions cut 0 bases from V and 5 bases from J, with 7 bases between. CDR1 LNHDA and CDR2 SQIVND come from the germline V gene (reference sequence). The CDR3 coding sequence is TGTGCCAGTAGTATAGAAACGGAGTATGGCTACACCTTC. It encodes CASSIETEYGYTF.

This clone has a handful of counts. The V gene is TRBV28, the J gene TRBJ2-3, with 7 bases that match TRBD2. V lost 6 bases to trimming and J lost 1 base; unmatched junction nucleotides: 4. The length of the CDR3 is 14 residues. The germline V gene has CDR1 MDHEN and CDR2 SYDVKM. CDR3 nucleotides: TGTGCCAGCAGGGGAGGGCTCGGCACAGATACGCAGTATTTT. Amino acids: CASRGGLGTDTQYF.

This sequence joins TRBV7-6 and TRBJ2-5; 8 bases match TRBD2. The trim removed 10 bases at V and 5 bases at J, leaving 18 bases unmatched. The CDR3 runs to 16 residues. The germline V gene encodes CDR1 SGHVS and CDR2 FNYEAQ. The CDR3 bases are TGTGCCACCATCCCTGGCACGAGCGGGAGATGGGAGACCCAGTACTTC. Translated, it gives CATIPGTSGRWETQYF.

The gene calls are TRBV2 and TRBJ1-1; 8 nucleotides align to TRBD1. V shed 7 bases and J 4 bases; nucleotides not matched to a gene: 5. The CDR3 is made up of 13 amino acids. Germline CDR1 is SNHLY and CDR2 is FYNNEI. The DNA of the CDR3 is TGTGCCAGCACCGGAACAGGGGGCACTGAAGCTTTCTTT. Protein: CASTGTGGTEAFF.

The chain combines TRBV9 with TRBJ2-7; D remains ambiguous. This CDR3 is 14 amino acids long. V was cut by 0 bases and J by 2 bases, with 9 bases left in between. Germline V gives CDR1 SGDLS, CDR2 YYNGEE. The chain's CDR3 is CASSVAMRTYEQYF. CDR3 nucleotides: TGTGCCAGCAGCGTAGCTATGCGGACCTACGAGCAGTACTTC. The full variable domain, completed using reference TRBV9 and TRBJ2-7, is DSGVTQTPKHLITATGQRVTLRCSPRSGDLSVYWYQQSLDQGLQFLIQYYNGEERAKGNILERFSAQQFPDLHSELNLSSLELGDSALYFCASSVAMRTYEQYFGPGTRLTVT.

The CDR3 DNA reads as TGTGCCAGCAGTTACCCCGCTGGTGGGCCAGATACGCAGTATTTT. Translated, it gives CASSYPAGGPDTQYF. This chain links TRBV6-5 with TRBJ2-3, with D unclear. CDR1 MNHEY and CDR2 SVGAGI come from the germline V gene. V lost 2 bases, J lost 4 bases, and 13 bases lay in between. CDR3 length: 15 amino acids.

CDR3 sequence (DNA): TGTGCCACCAGCAGAACTCTTGATAGCGAGCAGTACTTC. It translates to CATSRTLDSEQYF. The gene calls are TRBV15 and TRBJ2-7; D unresolved. Trimming left V 2 bases short and J 6 bases short, with 11 bases between. The CDR3 extends over 13 amino acids. Germline lookup yields CDR1 LNHNV and CDR2 YYDKDF (reference sequence).

The J gene is TRBJ2-5, the V gene TRBV5-1; D might be TRBD2 (5 bases). The CDR3 is 14 amino acids. Germline CDR1 SGHRS, CDR2 YFSETQ. The V gene lost 4 bases and the J gene lost 5 bases, with 15 bases spanning the gap. This CDR3 reads CASSRDSGWETQYF. CDR3 sequence (DNA): TGCGCCAGCAGCCGGGATTCAGGTTGGGAGACCCAGTACTTC.